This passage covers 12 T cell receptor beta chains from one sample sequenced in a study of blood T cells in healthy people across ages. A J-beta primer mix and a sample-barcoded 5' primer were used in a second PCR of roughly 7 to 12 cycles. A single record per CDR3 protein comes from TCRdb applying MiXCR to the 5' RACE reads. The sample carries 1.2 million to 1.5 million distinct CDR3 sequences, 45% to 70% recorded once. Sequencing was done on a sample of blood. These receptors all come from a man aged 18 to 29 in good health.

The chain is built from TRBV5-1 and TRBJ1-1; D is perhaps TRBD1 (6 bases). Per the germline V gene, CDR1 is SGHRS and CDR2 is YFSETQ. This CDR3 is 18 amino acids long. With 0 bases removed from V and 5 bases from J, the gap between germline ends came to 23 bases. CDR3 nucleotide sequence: TGCGCCAGCAGCTTGGCAGACAGGTCCCCACGGAGGGGAACTGAAGCTTTCTTT. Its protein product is CASSLADRSPRRGTEAFF.

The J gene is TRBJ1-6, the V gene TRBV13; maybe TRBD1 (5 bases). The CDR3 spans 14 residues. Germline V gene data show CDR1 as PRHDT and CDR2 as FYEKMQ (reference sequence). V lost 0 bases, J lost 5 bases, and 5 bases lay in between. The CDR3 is CASSLGGDNSPLHF. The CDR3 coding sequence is TGTGCCAGCAGCTTAGGAGGGGATAATTCACCCCTCCACTTT.

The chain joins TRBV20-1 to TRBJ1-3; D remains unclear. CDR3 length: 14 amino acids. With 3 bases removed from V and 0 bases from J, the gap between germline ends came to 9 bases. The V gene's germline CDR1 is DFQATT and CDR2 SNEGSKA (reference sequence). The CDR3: CSARSGGSGNTIYF. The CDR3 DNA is TGCAGTGCTAGGAGCGGCGGCTCTGGAAACACCATATATTTT.

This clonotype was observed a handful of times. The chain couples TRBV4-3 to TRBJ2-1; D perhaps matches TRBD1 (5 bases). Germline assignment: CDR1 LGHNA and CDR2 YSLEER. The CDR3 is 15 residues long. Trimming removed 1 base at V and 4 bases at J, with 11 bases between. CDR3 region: CASSQVGTGYNEQFF. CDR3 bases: TGCGCCAGCAGCCAAGTCGGAACAGGATACAATGAGCAGTTCTTC.

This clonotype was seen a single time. CDR3 protein: CSAREGTSGSLTFYEQFF. Written as DNA, the CDR3 is TGCAGTGCTAGAGAAGGGACTAGCGGGAGCTTGACATTCTATGAGCAGTTCTTC. This chain connects TRBV20-1 to TRBJ2-1; TRBD2 matches at 14 bases. V shed 0 bases and J 8 bases; nucleotides not matched to a gene: 12. The length of the CDR3 is 18 residues. Germline CDR1 is DFQATT and CDR2 is SNEGSKA (reference sequence).

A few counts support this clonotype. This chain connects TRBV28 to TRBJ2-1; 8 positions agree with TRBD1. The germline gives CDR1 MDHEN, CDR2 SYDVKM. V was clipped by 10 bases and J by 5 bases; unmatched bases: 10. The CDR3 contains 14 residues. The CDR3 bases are TGTGCCACCCGGATGACAGGGGTCAACAATGAGCAGTTCTTC. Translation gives CATRMTGVNNEQFF.

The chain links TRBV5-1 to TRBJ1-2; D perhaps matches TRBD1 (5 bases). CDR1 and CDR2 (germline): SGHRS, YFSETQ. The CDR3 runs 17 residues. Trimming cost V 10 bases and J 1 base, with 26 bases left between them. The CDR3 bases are TGCGCCGGCAACCCCGACGCGCAGGGATTGTATAACTATGGCTACACCTTC. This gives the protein CAGNPDAQGLYNYGYTF.

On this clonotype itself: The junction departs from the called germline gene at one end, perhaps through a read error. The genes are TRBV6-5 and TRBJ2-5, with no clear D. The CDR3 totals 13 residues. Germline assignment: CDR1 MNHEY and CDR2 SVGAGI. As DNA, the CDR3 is TGTGCCAGCAGTTACTCGAACCAAGAGGCCCAGTACTTC. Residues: CASSYSNQEAQYF.

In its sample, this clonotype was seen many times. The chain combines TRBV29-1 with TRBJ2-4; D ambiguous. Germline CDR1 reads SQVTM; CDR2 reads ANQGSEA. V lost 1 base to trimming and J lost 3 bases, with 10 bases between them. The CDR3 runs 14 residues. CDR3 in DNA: TGCAGCGTTGAAGGGCCGGTGGGCAAAAACATTCAGTACTTC. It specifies CSVEGPVGKNIQYF.

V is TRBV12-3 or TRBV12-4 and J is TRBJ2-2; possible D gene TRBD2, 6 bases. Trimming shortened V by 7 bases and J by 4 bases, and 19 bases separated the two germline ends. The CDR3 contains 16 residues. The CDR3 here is CASTVPGSGSTGELFF. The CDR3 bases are TGTGCCAGCACTGTTCCGGGGTCCGGGAGCACCGGGGAGCTGTTTTTT.

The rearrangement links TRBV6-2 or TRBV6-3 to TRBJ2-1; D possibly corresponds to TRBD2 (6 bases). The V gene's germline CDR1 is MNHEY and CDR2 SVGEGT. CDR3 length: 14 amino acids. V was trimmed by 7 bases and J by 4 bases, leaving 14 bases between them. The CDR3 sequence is CASIQEGPYNEQFF. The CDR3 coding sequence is TGTGCCAGCATCCAGGAGGGACCATACAATGAGCAGTTCTTC.

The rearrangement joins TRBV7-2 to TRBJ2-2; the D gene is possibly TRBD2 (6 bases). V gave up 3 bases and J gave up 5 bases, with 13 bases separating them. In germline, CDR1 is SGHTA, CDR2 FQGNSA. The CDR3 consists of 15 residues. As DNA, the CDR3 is TGTGCCAGCAGCTTGTCCGGGAGTTGGACCGGGGAGCTGTTTTTT. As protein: CASSLSGSWTGELFF.